Listed here is a single TCR beta chain. This CDR3 comprises 16 residues. CDR1 is LGHNA and CDR2 is YNFKEQ in the germline V gene. Trimming removed 1 base from V and 2 bases from J, with 12 bases in between. Methods used by the authors: Reference gene primer amplification yielded estimated nucleated cell counts. Clones were sequenced by immunoSEQ multiplex PCR, and TCRdb holds only the in-frame ones, with some missing. V, J and clone size are taken as reported in that table, and D and trimming were inferred from the DNA itself. The sample holds 100,000 to 120,000 clones, roughly 88% seen once. The data belong to a study of blood T cell repertoires in COVID-19. Overall study context: PBMCs, B-cell-depleted T cells, or T cells were the source of the cDNA or gDNA that made up the material.

This TCR came from a woman aged 70-85 years who had recovered from COVID-19. Sequences were obtained from peripheral blood. The chain carries TRBV4-2 and TRBJ1-5, with D perhaps TRBD1 (5 bases). CDR3 nucleotides: TGTGCCAGCAGCCAAGTTGGAGGGGATGGCAATCAGCCCCAGCATTTT. It translates to CASSQVGGDGNQPQHF.